Each of the 7 T cell receptor beta chains below was sequenced from the same sample in a study of T cell responses to AZD1222 COVID-19 vaccine (dated by TCRdb to the early 2020s). The sample's time point, from its label and the paper: about 28 days (+/-7) after the second vaccine dose. Receptor libraries were prepared by the immunoSEQ multiplex PCR assay. In TCRdb, the immuneACCESS table is reduced to in-frame sequences with V and J assigned. These tables do not hold every clone; where another copy was compared, an unresolved V gene accounts for under half, and the others remain unexplained. This sample is represented by around 80,000 clones; 70% to 90% of them were singletons. In total, the top ten clones hold roughly 10% of the sample. The source material was peripheral blood, sampled 28 days after the second AZD1222 dose. The receptor source for this set is an adult who received the AZD1222 COVID-19 vaccine.

The chain uses TRBV30 and TRBJ1-5, with TRBD1 matching over 7 bases. V was pared by 3 bases and J by 2 bases, with 7 bases of the junction left unmatched. This CDR3 region has 15 residues. From germline, CDR1 is GTSNPN and CDR2 SVGIG (reference sequence). This CDR3 reads CAWSEETGRNQPQHF. DNA of the CDR3: TGTGCCTGGAGCGAGGAGACAGGGCGCAATCAGCCCCAGCATTTT.

A few counts support this clone. The chain has TRBV10-3 and TRBJ1-1, with TRBD1 identical over 7 bases. The V and J ends lost 6 bases and 3 bases, in that order; junction bases with no gene match: 10. The CDR3 extends over 15 amino acids. Germline CDR1 ENHRY, CDR2 SYGVKD. CDR3 in amino acids: CAIRTAGTADTEAFF. The CDR3 DNA sequence: TGTGCCATCAGGACGGCCGGGACAGCGGACACTGAAGCTTTCTTT.

This rearrangement joins TRBV7-2 to TRBJ2-7; D unresolved. V dropped 0 bases and J dropped 0 bases, with 15 bases sitting between them. This CDR3 spans 17 amino acids. Germline values: CDR1 SGHTA, CDR2 FQGNSA. The CDR3 loop is CASSLAKTGGGSYEQYF. The DNA of the CDR3 is TGTGCCAGCAGCTTAGCGAAAACCGGCGGCGGCTCCTACGAGCAGTACTTC.

The J gene is TRBJ1-6, the V gene TRBV6-5; D perhaps matches TRBD1 (5 bases). The germline V and J ends were trimmed by 4 bases and 9 bases, with 10 bases remaining between them. This CDR3 spans 13 amino acids. Germline V gives CDR1 MNHEY, CDR2 SVGAGI. The CDR3 DNA follows: TGTGCCAGCAGTTCGGGGGTCGGTTCACCCCTCCACTTT. Translating it yields CASSSGVGSPLHF.

The chain couples TRBV28 to TRBJ1-1; weak D call: TRBD1 (6 bases). The CDR3 runs 16 residues. Germline-derived CDR1 and CDR2 are MDHEN and SYDVKM. The V end lost 4 bases, the J end lost 7 bases, and 22 bases lay between the germline ends. The CDR3 protein is CASSYLQGGKQSEAFF. The CDR3 nucleotides read TGTGCCAGCAGTTACCTACAGGGTGGAAAACAGAGTGAAGCTTTCTTT.

The chain is built from TRBV27 and TRBJ1-4, with TRBD1 as a possible D gene (6 bases). Germline CDR1 reads MNHEY; CDR2 reads SMNVEV (reference sequence). Trimming stripped 8 bases from V and 6 bases from J, with 13 bases between. There are 13 residues in the CDR3. The CDR3 sequence is CASGPNRDEKLFF. The CDR3 nucleotides are TGTGCCAGCGGCCCGAACAGGGATGAAAAACTGTTTTTT.

The chain links TRBV5-8 to TRBJ1-5; D not resolved. Trimming removed 4 bases from V and 9 bases from J, with 11 bases in between. This CDR3 comprises 12 residues. Germline CDR1 SGHTS, CDR2 YDEGEE. The CDR3 DNA sequence: TGTGCCAGCAGCCTTTGGGGAACGCCCCAGCATTTT. This codes for CASSLWGTPQHF.